A selection of T cell receptor beta chains follows, all from one sample in a study of identical twins' blood T cells. A single record per CDR3 protein comes from TCRdb applying MiXCR to the 5' RACE reads. Among a few hundred thousand distinct CDR3 sequences listed, approximately 30% were seen once. The sequenced sample consisted of PBMCs. Every receptor here comes from a woman aged 18-49 years in good health. Each CDR3 is given with its conserved first and last residue. Each record gives: clone size, D gene, CDR3 length, V gene, J gene, CDR3 DNA, CDR3 protein. The D gene is left open where the match is weak. Clone size, where shown, is once, few, many, or a class for clones that have expanded.

clone_size: few; d_call: .; cdr3_length: 15; v_call: TRBV11-2; j_call: TRBJ1-1; cdr3_nt: TGTGCCAGCAGCTTAGTAGGCAGTAAATACTCTGAAGCTTTCTTT; cdr3_aa: CASSLVGSKYSEAFF
clone_size: .; d_call: .; cdr3_length: 13; v_call: TRBV11-2; j_call: TRBJ1-1; cdr3_nt: TGTACCAGCAGCTTTATCAGGGAGGTTGAAGCTTTCTTT; cdr3_aa: CTSSFIREVEAFF
clone_size: few; d_call: .; cdr3_length: 16; v_call: TRBV10-3; j_call: TRBJ2-1; cdr3_nt: TGTGCCATCAGTGAGGGCCTAGGTACTCCCTACAATGAGCAGTTCTTC; cdr3_aa: CAISEGLGTPYNEQFF
clone_size: .; d_call: .; cdr3_length: 13; v_call: TRBV20-1; j_call: TRBJ1-6; cdr3_nt: TGCAGTGCTAAACAGGTCGTAGAATCACCCCTCCACTTT; cdr3_aa: CSAKQVVESPLHF
clone_size: few; d_call: .; cdr3_length: 12; v_call: TRBV20-1; j_call: TRBJ1-5; cdr3_nt: TGCAGTGCTGAGATGGGGGATCAGCCCCAGCATTTT; cdr3_aa: CSAEMGDQPQHF
clone_size: .; d_call: .; cdr3_length: 13; v_call: TRBV11-2; j_call: TRBJ2-2; cdr3_nt: TGTGCCAGCAGCTCCCGACTGGACGGGGAGCTGTTTTTT; cdr3_aa: CASSSRLDGELFF
clone_size: .; d_call: TRBD2; cdr3_length: 10; v_call: TRBV27; j_call: TRBJ2-1; cdr3_nt: TGTGCCAGCGTACTAGTGGGAGGGCTTTTC; cdr3_aa: CASVLVGGLF
clone_size: .; d_call: .; cdr3_length: 17; v_call: TRBV7-2; j_call: TRBJ1-4; cdr3_nt: TGTGCCAGCAGCGTATACCCGCTTGGGGCAACTAATGAAAAACTGTTTTTT; cdr3_aa: CASSVYPLGATNEKLFF
clone_size: few; d_call: TRBD1; cdr3_length: 16; v_call: TRBV7-8; j_call: TRBJ2-7; cdr3_nt: TGTGCCAGCAGCTCCGGAGGGACAGGGGGGATATACGAGCAGTACTTC; cdr3_aa: CASSSGGTGGIYEQYF
clone_size: many; d_call: .; cdr3_length: 15; v_call: TRBV29-1; j_call: TRBJ1-2; cdr3_nt: TGCAGCGTGGTCACCCGCGACAGTCAGGCTTTCGGCTACACCTTC; cdr3_aa: CSVVTRDSQAFGYTF
clone_size: .; d_call: TRBD2; cdr3_length: 16; v_call: TRBV19; j_call: TRBJ2-1; cdr3_nt: TGTGCCAGTAGTCTTCCCGCCAGCGGGAGTTCTAATGAGCAGTTCTTC; cdr3_aa: CASSLPASGSSNEQFF
clone_size: few; d_call: .; cdr3_length: 12; v_call: TRBV6-2/TRBV6-3; j_call: TRBJ1-2; cdr3_nt: TGTGCCAGCAGTCAGACGTTCTATGGCTACACCTTC; cdr3_aa: CASSQTFYGYTF
clone_size: .; d_call: .; cdr3_length: 15; v_call: TRBV6-4; j_call: TRBJ2-4; cdr3_nt: TGTGCCAGCAGTGACGCGCGGCAGGGAAAAAACATTCAGTACTTC; cdr3_aa: CASSDARQGKNIQYF
clone_size: .; d_call: .; cdr3_length: 12; v_call: TRBV29-1; j_call: TRBJ2-3; cdr3_nt: TGCAGTACCCAGCGGCGTCAAGATACGCAGTATTTT; cdr3_aa: CSTQRRQDTQYF
clone_size: .; d_call: .; cdr3_length: 13; v_call: TRBV7-2; j_call: TRBJ2-3; cdr3_nt: TGTGCCAGCAGCTTATCACCGCCAGATACGCAGTATTTT; cdr3_aa: CASSLSPPDTQYF
clone_size: few; d_call: .; cdr3_length: 15; v_call: TRBV5-5; j_call: TRBJ2-7; cdr3_nt: TGTGCCAGCAGCCTCGGCTTTTTCCCCACCTACGAGCAGTACTTC; cdr3_aa: CASSLGFFPTYEQYF
clone_size: .; d_call: .; cdr3_length: 15; v_call: TRBV20-1; j_call: TRBJ2-7; cdr3_nt: TGCAGTGCTAGGAGCCCGGTTAGCAGGGCCTACGAGCAGTACTTC; cdr3_aa: CSARSPVSRAYEQYF
clone_size: .; d_call: .; cdr3_length: 14; v_call: TRBV7-9; j_call: TRBJ2-2; cdr3_nt: TGTGCCAGAAGCGCAATTGGTGGAACCGGGGAGCTGTTTTTT; cdr3_aa: CARSAIGGTGELFF
clone_size: .; d_call: TRBD1; cdr3_length: 16; v_call: TRBV6-4; j_call: TRBJ1-2; cdr3_nt: TGTGCCGGCAGTGACGGAGGACAGGCCCCCGTTCTTGGCTACACCTTC; cdr3_aa: CAGSDGGQAPVLGYTF
clone_size: few; d_call: .; cdr3_length: 14; v_call: TRBV5-6; j_call: TRBJ2-7; cdr3_nt: TGTGCCAGCAGCTTTTTGGGCAGGGGCTACGAGCAGTACTTC; cdr3_aa: CASSFLGRGYEQYF
clone_size: .; d_call: TRBD2; cdr3_length: 15; v_call: TRBV6-6; j_call: TRBJ2-1; cdr3_nt: TGTGCCAGCAGTTACGCTAGCGGGAGGGCTAATGAGCAGTTCTTC; cdr3_aa: CASSYASGRANEQFF
clone_size: .; d_call: .; cdr3_length: 15; v_call: TRBV9; j_call: TRBJ2-5; cdr3_nt: TGTGCCAGCAGTTCGGTTGGGCGGTACCAAGAGACCCAGTACTTC; cdr3_aa: CASSSVGRYQETQYF
clone_size: .; d_call: TRBD2; cdr3_length: 16; v_call: TRBV7-3; j_call: TRBJ2-1; cdr3_nt: TGTGCCAGCAGCTTAAGGACTAGAGCCTCCTACAATGAGCAGTTCTTC; cdr3_aa: CASSLRTRASYNEQFF
clone_size: .; d_call: .; cdr3_length: 14; v_call: TRBV4-2; j_call: TRBJ2-1; cdr3_nt: TGTGCCAGCAGCCAACCAGGACTGTACAATGAGCAGTTCTTC; cdr3_aa: CASSQPGLYNEQFF
clone_size: few; d_call: .; cdr3_length: 12; v_call: TRBV2; j_call: TRBJ1-2; cdr3_nt: TGTGCCAGCAGTGAGGATAAGGCTGGCTACACCTTC; cdr3_aa: CASSEDKAGYTF
clone_size: few; d_call: .; cdr3_length: 15; v_call: TRBV6-4; j_call: TRBJ1-6; cdr3_nt: TGTGCCAGCAGTGTCCCCGGGACACAAGTTTCACCCCTCCACTTT; cdr3_aa: CASSVPGTQVSPLHF
clone_size: .; d_call: .; cdr3_length: 15; v_call: TRBV11-2; j_call: TRBJ2-2; cdr3_nt: TGTGCCAGCAGCTCGTCGGCCGCGAACACCGGGGAGCTGTTTTTT; cdr3_aa: CASSSSAANTGELFF
clone_size: .; d_call: TRBD2; cdr3_length: 15; v_call: TRBV9; j_call: TRBJ2-7; cdr3_nt: TGTGCCAGCAGCGCGGCGGGACTAGTCTACTCCGAGCAGTACTTC; cdr3_aa: CASSAAGLVYSEQYF
clone_size: .; d_call: .; cdr3_length: 15; v_call: TRBV11-2; j_call: TRBJ2-2; cdr3_nt: TGTGCCAGCAGCTCCCTCCGAGGGGGGATGAGGGAGCTGTTTTTT; cdr3_aa: CASSSLRGGMRELFF
clone_size: .; d_call: .; cdr3_length: 15; v_call: TRBV3-1; j_call: TRBJ2-2; cdr3_nt: TGTGCCAGCAGTCAGGTCATCCGGGTCGCCGGGGAGCTGTTTTTT; cdr3_aa: CASSQVIRVAGELFF
clone_size: .; d_call: .; cdr3_length: 14; v_call: TRBV9; j_call: TRBJ1-1; cdr3_nt: TGTGCCAGCAGCCCGGCAGTTGCGAACACTGAAGCTTTCTTT; cdr3_aa: CASSPAVANTEAFF
clone_size: many; d_call: .; cdr3_length: 14; v_call: TRBV6-4; j_call: TRBJ1-5; cdr3_nt: TGTGCCAGCAGTCAGGGGTTGAACAATCAGCCCCAGCATTTT; cdr3_aa: CASSQGLNNQPQHF
clone_size: .; d_call: .; cdr3_length: 14; v_call: TRBV5-1; j_call: TRBJ1-1; cdr3_nt: TGCGCCAGCAGCCCGGAGGGACAGAACACTGAAGCTTTCTTT; cdr3_aa: CASSPEGQNTEAFF
clone_size: few; d_call: TRBD1; cdr3_length: 13; v_call: TRBV20-1; j_call: TRBJ1-2; cdr3_nt: TGCAGTGCTGGAATACAGGGGGCGCATGGCTACACCTTC; cdr3_aa: CSAGIQGAHGYTF
clone_size: few; d_call: .; cdr3_length: 12; v_call: TRBV6-1; j_call: TRBJ1-5; cdr3_nt: TGTGTGACAGGACTTGACAATCAGCCCCAGCATTTT; cdr3_aa: CVTGLDNQPQHF
clone_size: .; d_call: .; cdr3_length: 14; v_call: TRBV18; j_call: TRBJ1-1; cdr3_nt: TGTGCCAGCTCACCACCGTCGTATACGGACGAAGCTTTCTTT; cdr3_aa: CASSPPSYTDEAFF
clone_size: .; d_call: .; cdr3_length: 13; v_call: TRBV11-1; j_call: TRBJ2-6; cdr3_nt: TGTGCCAGCAGCTTACTGTCTCCCAACGTCCTGACTTTC; cdr3_aa: CASSLLSPNVLTF
clone_size: few; d_call: TRBD1; cdr3_length: 16; v_call: TRBV6-1; j_call: TRBJ2-2; cdr3_nt: TGTGCCAGCAGCATCTTCCGGGACAGGGGTACCGGGGAGCTGTTTTTT; cdr3_aa: CASSIFRDRGTGELFF
clone_size: .; d_call: TRBD2; cdr3_length: 15; v_call: TRBV20-1; j_call: TRBJ2-1; cdr3_nt: TGCAGTGCTAGAACGACTAGCGGGGGGGAATTTGAGCAGTTCTTC; cdr3_aa: CSARTTSGGEFEQFF
clone_size: .; d_call: TRBD2; cdr3_length: 13; v_call: TRBV20-1; j_call: TRBJ2-1; cdr3_nt: TGCAGTGCTTCCGGGAGGGATGGGAATGAGCAGTTCTTC; cdr3_aa: CSASGRDGNEQFF
clone_size: .; d_call: .; cdr3_length: 13; v_call: TRBV19; j_call: TRBJ1-2; cdr3_nt: TGTGCCAGTAGTATCTTGAGGGGGAGCGGCTATACCTTC; cdr3_aa: CASSILRGSGYTF
clone_size: few; d_call: .; cdr3_length: 14; v_call: TRBV20-1; j_call: TRBJ2-5; cdr3_nt: TGCAGTGCTAGAGATCGTCAGGGGATAGAGACCCAGTACTTC; cdr3_aa: CSARDRQGIETQYF
clone_size: few; d_call: TRBD1; cdr3_length: 16; v_call: TRBV12-3/TRBV12-4; j_call: TRBJ1-5; cdr3_nt: TGTGCCAGCAGTTCTAGGACAGGGGGAGGGAGTCAGCCCCAGCATTTT; cdr3_aa: CASSSRTGGGSQPQHF
clone_size: .; d_call: .; cdr3_length: 15; v_call: TRBV28; j_call: TRBJ2-4; cdr3_nt: TGTGCCAGCAGTTTGTACCATGGGACCAAAAACATTCAGTACTTC; cdr3_aa: CASSLYHGTKNIQYF
clone_size: .; d_call: .; cdr3_length: 14; v_call: TRBV5-1; j_call: TRBJ1-1; cdr3_nt: TGCGCCAGCAGCTTGGAAGTTAGGCCGACTGAAGCTTTCTTT; cdr3_aa: CASSLEVRPTEAFF
clone_size: few; d_call: TRBD1; cdr3_length: 16; v_call: TRBV6-1; j_call: TRBJ2-7; cdr3_nt: TGTGCCAGCACCCCGACAGGGGAAGGCTCCTACTACGAGCAGTACTTC; cdr3_aa: CASTPTGEGSYYEQYF
clone_size: .; d_call: .; cdr3_length: 13; v_call: TRBV29-1; j_call: TRBJ1-1; cdr3_nt: TGCAGCGTTGGGCCGAGGGAGAACACTGAAGCTTTCTTT; cdr3_aa: CSVGPRENTEAFF
clone_size: once; d_call: .; cdr3_length: 12; v_call: TRBV5-6; j_call: TRBJ2-3; cdr3_nt: TGTGCCAGCAGCATTACCACAGATATGCAGTATTTT; cdr3_aa: CASSITTDMQYF